Shown below are 27 T cell receptor beta chains from a single sample sequenced in a study of CD8 T cells in Susac syndrome. The authors reverse transcribed roughly 0.5 to 1 ug RNA with random hexamers. TCRdb itself ran the immunoSEQ multiplex PCR reads through MiXCR, one entry per CDR3 protein. The table lists around 50,000 distinct CDR3 sequences, roughly 92% of them singletons. Sequencing was carried out using CD8+ T cells from PBMCs. These receptors were obtained from a human donor in good health.

This sequence joins TRBV29-1 and TRBJ2-2; D is unclear. Trimming left V 1 base short and J 0 bases short, with 9 bases between. From germline, CDR1 is SQVTM and CDR2 ANQGSEA. This CDR3 region has 15 residues. CDR3 sequence reads: CSVEVETPNTGELFF. CDR3 coding DNA: TGCAGCGTTGAAGTCGAGACCCCGAACACCGGGGAGCTGTTTTTT.

The chain employs TRBV7-2 and TRBJ1-1; D may be TRBD1 (6 bases). The germline V gene encodes CDR1 SGHTA and CDR2 FQGNSA. Trimming took off 5 bases at V and 5 bases at J, with 15 bases between the two ends. This CDR3 spans 14 amino acids. The CDR3 DNA follows: TGTGCCAGCAGCCCCCGAGGGGGATGGACTGAAGCTTTCTTT. Its protein product is CASSPRGGWTEAFF.

This clonotype has more than one count but fewer than ten. V is TRBV6-5 and J is TRBJ2-2; D is ambiguous. Between the trimmed V and J ends, which lost 2 bases and 5 bases, there was a span of 3 bases. CDR1 is MNHEY and CDR2 is SVGAGI in the germline V gene. The CDR3 has 12 residues. CDR3 region: CASSYGTGELFF. Written as DNA, the CDR3 is TGTGCCAGCAGTTACGGGACCGGGGAGCTGTTTTTT.

V and J are TRBV20-1 and TRBJ2-5, with 8 nucleotides matching TRBD1. Germline trimming cut 5 bases from V and 2 bases from J; bases unmatched to any gene: 13. Germline assignment: CDR1 DFQATT and CDR2 SNEGSKA (reference sequence). The length of the CDR3 is 16 residues. CDR3 in amino acids: CSAPIRGQVDQETQYF. DNA of the CDR3: TGCAGTGCTCCCATTAGGGGACAGGTGGATCAAGAGACCCAGTACTTC.

The chain joins TRBV27 to TRBJ2-1; TRBD2 might be the D (5 bases). Per germline, CDR1 MNHEY and CDR2 SMNVEV (reference sequence). The CDR3 runs to 12 residues. Between the trimmed V and J ends, which lost 11 bases and 3 bases, there was a span of 11 bases. The CDR3 DNA reads as TGTGCCGCTGGACTGGACTACAATGAGCAGTTCTTC. It encodes CAAGLDYNEQFF.

The chain uses TRBV12-3 or TRBV12-4 and TRBJ2-6; D ambiguous. V was clipped by 5 bases and J by 0 bases, with 8 bases between them. CDR3 length: 15 residues. CDR3 loop: CASSLTNSGANVLTF. The CDR3 DNA reads as TGTGCCAGCAGTCTAACAAACTCTGGGGCCAACGTCCTGACTTTC.

The chain links TRBV2 to TRBJ2-3; 9 nucleotides agree with TRBD2. V was clipped by 5 bases and J by 0 bases; unmatched bases: 0. The germline V gene has CDR1 SNHLY and CDR2 FYNNEI. The CDR3 is 14 amino acids. The CDR3 protein is CASSTSGSTDTQYF. The CDR3 DNA reads TGTGCCAGCAGTACTAGCGGGAGCACAGATACGCAGTATTTT.

V is TRBV11-2 and J is TRBJ1-2; 8 bases agree with TRBD1. V was pared by 5 bases and J by 4 bases, with 9 bases of the junction left unmatched. The germline gives CDR1 SGHAT, CDR2 FQNNGV. This CDR3 is built from 15 residues. The CDR3 here is CASSPDRGGTYGYTF. CDR3 bases: TGTGCCAGCAGCCCCGACAGGGGTGGGACCTATGGCTACACCTTC.

This rearrangement joins TRBV28 to TRBJ2-1; 9 bases map to TRBD1. The CDR3 is made up of 16 amino acids. The V segment lost 2 bases and the J segment 7 bases; nucleotides outside the gene matches: 9. Germline V CDR1 and CDR2: MDHEN, SYDVKM. The CDR3 sequence is CASSLEGDRGGNEQFF. CDR3 in DNA: TGTGCCAGCAGTTTAGAGGGCGACAGGGGGGGAAATGAGCAGTTCTTC. The full variable domain, its missing parts supplied by reference TRBV28 and TRBJ2-1, is DVKVTQSSRYLVKRTGEKVFLECVQDMDHENMFWYRQDPGLGLRLIYFSYDVKMKEKGDIPEGYSVSREKKERFSLILESASTNQTSMYLCASSLEGDRGGNEQFFGPGTRLTVL.

This clonotype was seen once. The chain joins TRBV6-5 to TRBJ2-7, with D possibly TRBD1 on 5 matching bases. V was trimmed by 8 bases and J by 3 bases, leaving 14 bases between them. The CDR3 sequence is 13 residues long. Germline assignment: CDR1 MNHEY and CDR2 SVGAGI. Here the CDR3 reads CASERYRLYEQYF. As DNA, the CDR3 is TGTGCCAGCGAGAGGTACAGGCTCTACGAGCAGTACTTC.

The chain couples TRBV7-9 to TRBJ2-1; 13 bases line up with TRBD2. The CDR3 sequence is 15 residues long. Germline V gives CDR1 SEHNR, CDR2 FQNEAQ (reference sequence). V trimming: 5 bases; J trimming: 8 bases; junction bases outside the gene matches: 6. The CDR3 reads CASSKLAGGSDEQFF. The CDR3 nucleotides read TGTGCCAGCAGCAAACTAGCGGGAGGGTCAGATGAGCAGTTCTTC.

The J gene is TRBJ1-5, the V gene TRBV7-2; 8 bases fit TRBD1. Germline V gene lookup returns CDR1 SGHTA and CDR2 FQGNSA. The CDR3 is 15 residues long. J gave up 0 bases and V 4 bases, and 2 bases lay outside the gene matches. The CDR3 reads CASSWTGLSNQPQHF. Written as DNA, the CDR3 is TGTGCCAGCAGCTGGACAGGGCTTAGCAATCAGCCCCAGCATTTT.

The rearrangement links TRBV29-1 to TRBJ1-4; the D gene is possibly TRBD1 (5 bases). This CDR3 contains 13 residues. The ends were cut back, 3 bases at V and 8 bases at J, with 13 bases in the middle. Germline values: CDR1 SQVTM, CDR2 ANQGSEA. The CDR3 bases are TGCAGCGTTGATGGGGGTCTAGAGGAAAAACTGTTTTTT. Translated, it gives CSVDGGLEEKLFF.

The chain couples TRBV27 to TRBJ1-2; a possible D gene is TRBD1 (6 bases). Trimming removed 4 bases from V and 5 bases from J, with 17 bases in between. Germline loops: CDR1 MNHEY, CDR2 SMNVEV (reference sequence). The CDR3 extends over 15 amino acids. CDR3 sequence: CASSSDSLRGYGYTF. In nucleotides, the CDR3 is TGTGCCAGCAGTTCGGACAGTCTAAGGGGGTATGGCTACACCTTC.

The gene calls are TRBV15 and TRBJ1-5; D not certain. The CDR3 has 15 amino acids. V was pared by 4 bases and J by 4 bases, with 14 bases between. Germline CDR1 is LNHNV and CDR2 is YYDKDF (reference sequence). The CDR3, as DNA: TGTGCCACCAGCATAAGGGTCTCCAGGAATCAGCCCCAGCATTTT. Translated: CATSIRVSRNQPQHF.

The rearrangement links TRBV29-1 to TRBJ1-3; no definite D call. The germline gives CDR1 SQVTM, CDR2 ANQGSEA. V was cut by 4 bases and J by 6 bases, with 10 bases left in between. The CDR3 contains 12 residues. This CDR3 reads CSVAKDVNTIYF. In DNA form, the CDR3 reads TGCAGCGTTGCCAAGGACGTAAACACCATATATTTT.

This clonotype was counted a single time. V usage is TRBV27 and J usage is TRBJ2-5; TRBD1 matches 7 bases. The junction had 8 bases not matched to a gene; V was cut back by 3 bases and J by 1 base. This CDR3 has 16 residues. Germline CDR1 is MNHEY and CDR2 is SMNVEV (reference sequence). Here the CDR3 reads CASSFFGTDFQETQYF. DNA for the CDR3: TGTGCCAGCAGTTTCTTCGGGACAGATTTCCAAGAGACCCAGTACTTC.

V and J are TRBV7-9 and TRBJ1-1; 7 nucleotides agree with TRBD1. Germline loops: CDR1 SEHNR, CDR2 FQNEAQ (reference sequence). This CDR3 spans 16 amino acids. V gave up 4 bases and J gave up 7 bases; unmatched junction bases: 15. CDR3 sequence (DNA): TGTGCCAGCAGCTCACTATCCGACAGGGCGAACGATGAAGCTTTCTTT. This translates into CASSSLSDRANDEAFF.

A single count supports this clonotype. This chain connects TRBV4-3 to TRBJ1-1; no clear D. V was pared by 0 bases and J by 7 bases, with 18 bases between. In germline, CDR1 is LGHNA, CDR2 YSLEER. The CDR3 contains 16 residues. CDR3: CASSQERPTPEGEAFF. DNA for the CDR3: TGCGCCAGCAGCCAAGAGAGGCCGACACCGGAGGGTGAAGCTTTCTTT.

The chain couples TRBV10-1 to TRBJ2-6; maybe TRBD2 (7 bases). This CDR3 has 17 residues. Germline-derived CDR1 and CDR2 are WNHNN and SYGVQD (reference sequence). Trimming left V 4 bases short and J 4 bases short, with 17 bases between. The CDR3 nucleotides are TGCGCCAGCAGTGCCGGGGGGCGCCTCGGCGGGGCCAACGTCCTGACTTTC. Translation gives CASSAGGRLGGANVLTF.

The CDR3 DNA reads as TGCGCCAGCAGCTTTTTTACAGGGGGGGCTTTCTTT. Amino acid sequence: CASSFFTGGAFF. The chain links TRBV5-1 to TRBJ1-1, with TRBD1 matching over 8 bases. The ends lost 2 bases at V and 11 bases at J; junction bases unmatched: 5. CDR1 is SGHRS, CDR2 YFSETQ, per germline. The CDR3 has 12 residues.

This clonotype was found a few times. The CDR3 coding sequence is TGTGCCAGCAGTTATGTGGACGAGCAGTACTTC. Its translation is CASSYVDEQYF. The chain has TRBV6-5 and TRBJ2-7; D uncertain. The CDR3 sequence is 11 residues long. Between the trimmed V and J ends, which lost 3 bases and 5 bases, there was a span of 5 bases. Germline CDR1 and CDR2: MNHEY and SVGAGI.

The chain has TRBV4-1 and TRBJ1-2, with TRBD1 as a possible D gene (5 bases). The CDR3 is made up of 18 amino acids. CDR1 MGHRA and CDR2 YSYEKL come from the germline V gene. The ends were cut back, 0 bases at V and 4 bases at J, with 21 bases in the middle. CDR3 region: CASSQDNGARVFSYGYTF. For the CDR3, the DNA is TGCGCCAGCAGCCAAGATAACGGGGCGAGGGTTTTCAGCTATGGCTACACCTTC.

This chain joins TRBV13 and TRBJ1-1; no clear D gene. This CDR3 comprises 13 residues. With 0 bases removed from V and 0 bases from J, the gap between germline ends came to 2 bases. Germline-derived CDR1 and CDR2 are PRHDT and FYEKMQ (reference sequence). The CDR3 is CASSLGMNTEAFF. CDR3 in DNA: TGTGCCAGCAGCTTAGGAATGAACACTGAAGCTTTCTTT.

The chain employs TRBV9 and TRBJ2-1; 9 bases align to TRBD2. Per germline, CDR1 SGDLS and CDR2 YYNGEE. The CDR3 loop spans 14 amino acids. With 0 bases clipped from V and 10 bases from J, the junction kept 5 bases outside the gene matches. CDR3 loop: CASSVGNSGGEQFF. CDR3 DNA: TGTGCCAGCAGCGTAGGCAATAGCGGGGGCGAGCAGTTCTTC.

This sequence joins TRBV2 and TRBJ1-2; the D is unclear. The CDR3 consists of 10 residues. Trimming removed 10 bases at V and 8 bases at J, with 11 bases between. The V gene's germline CDR1 is SNHLY and CDR2 FYNNEI. The CDR3 nucleotides are TGTGCCACCGTCACCTCGGGCTACACCTTC. It specifies CATVTSGYTF.

J is TRBJ2-2 and V is TRBV7-2, with unresolved D. This CDR3 is 13 amino acids long. V lost 4 bases to trimming and J lost 7 bases, with 10 bases between them. Germline CDR1 is SGHTA and CDR2 is FQGNSA. The CDR3 DNA reads TGTGCCAGCAGCTCGGATAGTCTCGGGGAGCTGTTTTTT. It yields the protein CASSSDSLGELFF.